This entry lists 14 T cell receptor beta chains sequenced from one sample in a study of T cells in Graves' hyperthyroidism and ophthalmopathy. The TCR beta CDR3 regions underwent amplification using RNA transcripts as the source. Initially, a first-round RT-PCR of the TCR CDR3 employed the HTBI primer set. TCRdb fed the multiplex PCR reads into MiXCR, producing one record per CDR3 protein. Among about 210,000 distinct CDR3 sequences listed, 17% were seen once. The sequenced material came from blood. These receptors came from a man aged 45-65 years with Graves' hyperthyroidism.

This clonotype has a count of ten or more. The chain has TRBV20-1 and TRBJ2-1; D is possibly TRBD1 or TRBD2 (5 bases each). Germline CDR1 DFQATT, CDR2 SNEGSKA (reference sequence). The CDR3 is 13 residues long. CDR3 DNA sequence: TGCAGGATGGTCACCGGGGCAAATAATGAGCAGTTCTTC. Translation gives CRMVTGANNEQFF.

This chain joins TRBV18 and TRBJ2-3; 8 nucleotides match TRBD1. From germline, CDR1 is KGHSH and CDR2 LQKENI. V lost 3 bases to trimming and J lost 5 bases; unmatched junction nucleotides: 10. The CDR3 is 16 amino acids. The CDR3 region is CASSPRGTGLLDTQYF. CDR3 nucleotides: TGTGCCAGCTCACCCCGGGGGACAGGACTCCTAGATACGCAGTATTTT. Drawing the rest from reference TRBV18 and TRBJ2-3, the complete variable domain is NAGVMQNPRHLVRRRGQEARLRCSPMKGHSHVYWYRQLPEEGLKFMVYLQKENIIDESGMPKERFSAEFPKEGPSILRIQQVVRGDSAAYFCASSPRGTGLLDTQYFGPGTRLTVL.

In its sample, this clonotype was seen a few times. V gene TRBV6-4 combines with J gene TRBJ1-5; D perhaps matches TRBD1 (6 bases). Trimming took off 6 bases at V and 7 bases at J, with 19 bases between the two ends. Germline-derived CDR1 and CDR2 are MRHNA and SNTAGT. CDR3 length equals 15 residues. CDR3 sequence reads: CASSSEGGAGQPQHF. CDR3 bases: TGTGCCAGCAGCTCAGAGGGGGGGGCAGGGCAGCCCCAGCATTTT.

At least ten counts were recorded for this clonotype. V and J are TRBV11-2 and TRBJ2-3, with TRBD2 identical over 14 bases. The CDR3 is made up of 15 amino acids. Unmatched junction bases numbered 4, after V lost 5 bases and J lost 6 bases. Germline CDR1 and CDR2: SGHAT and FQNNGV. CDR3 nucleotide sequence: TGTGCCAGCAGCGCGGGACTAGCGGGAGTGGATACGCAGTATTTT. This codes for CASSAGLAGVDTQYF.

This clonotype was detected ten times or more. The V gene is TRBV11-2, the J gene TRBJ2-5; TRBD1 agrees at 7 bases. This CDR3 is 14 amino acids long. After removal of 5 bases from V and 5 bases from J, the junction contained 8 bases not matched to a gene. Germline CDR1 reads SGHAT; CDR2 reads FQNNGV. In DNA form, the CDR3 reads TGTGCCAGCAGCCTCAACAGGGGTGGCGAGACCCAGTACTTC. It is translated as CASSLNRGGETQYF.

The chain links TRBV19 to TRBJ1-5, with D unresolved. Trimming removed 4 bases at V and 2 bases at J, with 9 bases between. The length of the CDR3 is 14 residues. Germline V gives CDR1 LNHDA, CDR2 SQIVND (reference sequence). The CDR3, as DNA: TGTGCCAGTAGTAGGCAGATCCGCAATCAGCCCCAGCATTTT. It codes for CASSRQIRNQPQHF.

The chain has TRBV28 and TRBJ2-5; D tentatively reads TRBD1 or TRBD2 (6 bases each). V lost 2 bases and J 4 bases, leaving 17 bases between the germline ends. The CDR3 covers 16 residues. Per germline, CDR1 MDHEN and CDR2 SYDVKM. CDR3 sequence reads: CASSLRVGRGGETQYF. CDR3 sequence (DNA): TGTGCCAGCAGTTTAAGGGTGGGCAGGGGAGGAGAGACCCAGTACTTC.

This clonotype showed up just a few times. This chain uses TRBV20-1 with TRBJ2-7; D perhaps matches TRBD1 (5 bases). The CDR3 length is 13 residues. CDR1 and CDR2 (germline): DFQATT, SNEGSKA (reference sequence). Trimming took 3 bases from V and 6 from J, leaving 15 bases between them. For the CDR3, the DNA is TGCAGTGCTAGGGGCGAAGGAAGGGGCGAGCAGTACTTC. This encodes CSARGEGRGEQYF.

This clonotype was seen many times. As DNA, the CDR3 is TGTGCCAGCAATATCGGACTAGCGGGAGAGACCCAGTACTTC. Amino acids: CASNIGLAGETQYF. The chain uses TRBV6-2 or TRBV6-3 and TRBJ2-5, with 11 bases matching TRBD2. Trimming removed 7 bases from V and 4 bases from J; junction bases left unmatched: 5. The CDR3 length is 14 residues. CDR1 MNHEY and CDR2 SVGEGT come from the germline V gene.

This clonotype was seen a few times. The chain has TRBV19 and TRBJ1-5, with no clear D. Trimming left V 4 bases short and J 3 bases short, with 13 bases between. The CDR3 is made up of 15 amino acids. The V gene's germline CDR1 is LNHDA and CDR2 SQIVND (reference sequence). The CDR3 nucleotides read TGTGCCAGTAGTAAGACGGCGCTTTACAATCAGCCCCAGCATTTT. Translated: CASSKTALYNQPQHF.

This clonotype was seen at least ten times. The chain uses TRBV7-9 and TRBJ2-1; either TRBD1 or TRBD2 may fit D (6 bases each). This CDR3 contains 19 residues. Trimming left V 6 bases short and J 3 bases short, with 27 bases between. Germline CDR1 is SEHNR and CDR2 is FQNEAQ (reference sequence). The DNA of the CDR3 is TGTGCCAGCAGACGAGCGGTCGGGAGAGGGACAAAAGACTACAATGAGCAGTTCTTC. It codes for CASRRAVGRGTKDYNEQFF.

The chain recombines TRBV20-1 with TRBJ2-6; D is unclear. The CDR3 is made up of 11 amino acids. V lost 4 bases and J 2 bases, leaving 0 bases between the germline ends. Germline CDR1 reads DFQATT; CDR2 reads SNEGSKA (reference sequence). This CDR3 reads CSATGANVLTF. The DNA of the CDR3 is TGCAGTGCTACTGGGGCCAACGTCCTGACTTTC.

The chain has TRBV5-4 and TRBJ2-1; D is unclear. Germline CDR1 reads SGHNT; CDR2 reads YYREEE (reference sequence). The CDR3 contains 13 residues. The V end was cut by 4 bases, the J end by 7 bases, with 12 bases between. The CDR3 sequence: CASSPNGRNEQFF. The CDR3 bases are TGTGCCAGCAGCCCAAATGGCCGTAATGAGCAGTTCTTC.

This clonotype was seen ten or more times. V gene TRBV2 combines with J gene TRBJ1-2; D gene unclear. CDR3 length: 13 residues. Germline V lookup: CDR1 SNHLY, CDR2 FYNNEI. V was trimmed by 2 bases and J by 7 bases, leaving 11 bases between them. In DNA form, the CDR3 reads TGTGCCAGCAGTGAAACCAGGAATGGTGGCTACACCTTC. Translated, it gives CASSETRNGGYTF.